This T cell receptor (beta chain) was identified during a study of CD8 T cells in ankylosing spondylitis. The CDR3 is made up of 16 amino acids. V lost 2 bases and J 4 bases, leaving 15 bases between the germline ends. Germline CDR1 SGHTA, CDR2 FQGNSA. This clonotype was recorded a few times. Its antigen remains unknown. Quantitative 5'-RACE with molecular barcodes produced the TCR beta libraries. One entry per CDR3 protein results from TCRdb running MiXCR on the 5' RACE reads. The sample has about 800,000 distinct CDR3 sequences, 12% seen once; the top ten hold about 0.49%. General study results and limits: Characteristic, it appeared, of ankylosing spondylitis blood was a TCR beta motif of roughly eight highly homologous variants. Disease-linked clones had a CD8+ phenotype and relatively low frequency in peripheral blood.

The TCR sequence derives from a male donor with ankylosing spondylitis. This chain joins TRBV7-2 and TRBJ2-1, with no clear D. Sequenced material: blood, either unsorted or a sorted T cell fraction (not recorded which). The CDR3, as DNA: TGTGCCAGCAGCTTAAACCGTCCCCGCCCATACAATGAGCAGTTCTTC. The encoded protein is CASSLNRPRPYNEQFF.